Below are 3 T cell receptor beta chains sequenced from a single sample in a study of CD8 T cells in Susac syndrome (dated by TCRdb to between 2018 and 2021). Library creation used the immunoSEQ multiplex PCR assay. RNA was extracted using the RNeasy kit, and roughly 0.45 to 1 microgram was reverse transcribed with random hexamers. TCRdb redid the processing of the public reads, applying fastp at Q25 and MiXCR, and retained in-frame beta chains. Records with the same CDR3 protein are collapsed into one entry carrying the most frequent genes and DNA. In this sample the table shows over 150,000 distinct CDR3 sequences, 93% of which occur a single time. The ten largest account for around 0.1% of the sample. Material: CD4+ T cells from PBMCs. These TCRs come from a human donor with multiple sclerosis.

Only a few counts were recorded for this clonotype. The rearrangement links TRBV7-9 to TRBJ1-1, with a possible D match to TRBD1 (5 bases). The CDR3 extends over 13 amino acids. In germline, CDR1 is SEHNR, CDR2 FQNEAQ (reference sequence). The germline V and J ends were trimmed by 5 bases and 1 base, with 8 bases remaining between them. The CDR3 loop reads CASSNQGNTEAFF. The CDR3 DNA reads as TGTGCCAGCAGCAATCAGGGGAACACTGAAGCTTTCTTT.

V gene TRBV10-3 combines with J gene TRBJ1-5; D not resolved. There are 12 residues in the CDR3. Germline V gene sequence: CDR1 ENHRY, CDR2 SYGVKD. V lost 10 bases and J 3 bases, leaving 10 bases between the germline ends. As DNA, the CDR3 is TGTGCCACCGGACTGCCCAATCAGCCCCAGCATTTT. It translates to CATGLPNQPQHF.

The chain joins TRBV18 to TRBJ2-1; 14 bases agree with TRBD2. V lost 2 bases to trimming and J lost 7 bases; unmatched junction nucleotides: 1. The CDR3 is 15 amino acids. The germline gives CDR1 KGHSH, CDR2 LQKENI. CDR3 protein: CASSPGLAGGNEQFF. The CDR3, as DNA: TGTGCCAGCTCACCAGGACTAGCGGGAGGTAATGAGCAGTTCTTC. The variable domain in full, with the rest retrieved from reference TRBV18 and TRBJ2-1, is NAGVMQNPRHLVRRRGQEARLRCSPMKGHSHVYWYRQLPEEGLKFMVYLQKENIIDESGMPKERFSAEFPKEGPSILRIQQVVRGDSAAYFCASSPGLAGGNEQFFGPGTRLTVL.